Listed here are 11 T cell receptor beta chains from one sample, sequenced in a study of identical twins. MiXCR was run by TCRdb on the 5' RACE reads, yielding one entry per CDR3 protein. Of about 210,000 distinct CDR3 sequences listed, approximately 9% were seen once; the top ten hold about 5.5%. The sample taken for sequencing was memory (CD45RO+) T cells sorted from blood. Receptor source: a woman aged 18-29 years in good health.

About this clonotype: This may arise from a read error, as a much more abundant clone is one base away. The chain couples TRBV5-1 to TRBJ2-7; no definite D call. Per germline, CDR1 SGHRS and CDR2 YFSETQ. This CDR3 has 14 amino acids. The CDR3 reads CASSAMGSSYEQNF. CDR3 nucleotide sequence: TGCGCCAGCAGCGCTATGGGAAGCTCCTACGAGCAGAACTTC.

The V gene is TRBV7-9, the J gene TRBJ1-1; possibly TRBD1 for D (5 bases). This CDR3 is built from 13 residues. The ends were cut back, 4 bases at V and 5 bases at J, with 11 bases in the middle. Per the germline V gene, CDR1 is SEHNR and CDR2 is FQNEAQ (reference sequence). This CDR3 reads CASSSHEGTEAFF. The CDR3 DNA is TGTGCCAGCAGCTCCCACGAGGGGACTGAAGCTTTCTTT.

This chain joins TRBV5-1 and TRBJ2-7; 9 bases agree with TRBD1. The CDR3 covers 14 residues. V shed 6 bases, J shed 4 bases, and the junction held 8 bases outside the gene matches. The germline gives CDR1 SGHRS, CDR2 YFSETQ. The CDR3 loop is CASTTTGGGYEQYF. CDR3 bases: TGCGCCAGCACAACGACAGGGGGGGGTTACGAGCAGTACTTC. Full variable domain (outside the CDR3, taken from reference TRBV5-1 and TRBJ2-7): KAGVTQTPRYLIKTRGQQVTLSCSPISGHRSVSWYQQTPGQGLQFLFEYFSETQRNKGNFPGRFSGRQFSNSRSEMNVSTLELGDSALYLCASTTTGGGYEQYFGPGTRLTVT.

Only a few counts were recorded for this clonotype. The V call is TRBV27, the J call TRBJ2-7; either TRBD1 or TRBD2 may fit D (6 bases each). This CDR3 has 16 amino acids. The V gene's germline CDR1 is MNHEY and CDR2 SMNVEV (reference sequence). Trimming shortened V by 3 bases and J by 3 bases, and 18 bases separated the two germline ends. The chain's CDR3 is CASSFKGGEDGYEQYF. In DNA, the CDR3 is TGTGCCAGCAGTTTTAAGGGGGGAGAAGATGGCTACGAGCAGTACTTC.

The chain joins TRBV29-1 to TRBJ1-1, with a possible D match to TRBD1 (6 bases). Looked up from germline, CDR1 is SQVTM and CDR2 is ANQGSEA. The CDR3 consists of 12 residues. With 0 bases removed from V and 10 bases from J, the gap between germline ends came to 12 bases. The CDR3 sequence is CSVEDQSRGAFF. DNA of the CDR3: TGCAGCGTTGAAGACCAATCCAGGGGAGCTTTCTTT.

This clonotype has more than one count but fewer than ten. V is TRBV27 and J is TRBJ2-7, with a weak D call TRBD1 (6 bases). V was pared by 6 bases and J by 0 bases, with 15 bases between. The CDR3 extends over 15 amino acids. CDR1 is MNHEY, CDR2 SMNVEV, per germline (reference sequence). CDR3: CASRPYQGSSYEQYF. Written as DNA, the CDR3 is TGTGCCAGCAGACCCTACCAGGGGAGCTCCTACGAGCAGTACTTC.

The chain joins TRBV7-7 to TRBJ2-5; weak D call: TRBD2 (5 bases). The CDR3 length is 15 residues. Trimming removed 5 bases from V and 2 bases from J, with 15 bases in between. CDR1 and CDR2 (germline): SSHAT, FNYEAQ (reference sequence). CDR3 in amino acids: CASSEGLAIQETQYF. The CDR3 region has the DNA TGTGCCAGCAGCGAGGGTCTGGCGATTCAAGAGACCCAGTACTTC.

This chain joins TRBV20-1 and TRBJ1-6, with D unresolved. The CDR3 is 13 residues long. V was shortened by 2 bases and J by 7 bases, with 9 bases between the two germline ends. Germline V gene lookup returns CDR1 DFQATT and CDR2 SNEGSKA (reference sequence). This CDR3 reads CSARPSGNSPLHF. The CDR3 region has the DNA TGCAGTGCTAGACCCTCAGGCAATTCACCCCTCCACTTT.

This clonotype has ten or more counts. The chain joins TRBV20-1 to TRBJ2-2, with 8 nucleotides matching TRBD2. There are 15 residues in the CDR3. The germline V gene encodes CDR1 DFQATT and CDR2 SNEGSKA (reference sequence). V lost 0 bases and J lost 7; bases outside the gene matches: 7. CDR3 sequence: CSARDGQREYGELFF. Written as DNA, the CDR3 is TGCAGTGCTAGAGATGGGCAGCGGGAGTACGGGGAGCTGTTTTTT.

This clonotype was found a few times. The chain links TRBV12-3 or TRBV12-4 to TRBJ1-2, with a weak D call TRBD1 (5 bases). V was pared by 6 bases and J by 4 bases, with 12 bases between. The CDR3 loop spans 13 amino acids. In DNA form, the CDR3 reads TGTGCCAGCAGCTCCGGGGCGGGCTATGGCTACACCTTC. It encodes CASSSGAGYGYTF.

The CDR3 nucleotides read TGTGCCAGCTCCAAGCGGGGACCCGGGACTCGCTCCTACAATGAGCAGTTCTTC. It is translated as CASSKRGPGTRSYNEQFF. This chain connects TRBV3-1 to TRBJ2-1; 7 bases line up with TRBD2. CDR1 and CDR2 (germline): LGHDT, YNNKEL (reference sequence). V gave up 8 bases and J gave up 0 bases; unmatched junction bases: 16. CDR3 length: 18 amino acids.